A single sample is the source of the 25 T cell receptor beta chains below, sequenced in a study of blood T cell repertoires in COVID-19. Some clones are missing from TCRdb's copy, which holds only in-frame ones; the method was immunoSEQ multiplex PCR. The sample holds some 150,000 clones; 85% to 90% are singletons and the top ten take 8.6%. Material: peripheral blood. These receptors were taken from a woman in her forties or fifties with active or convalescent COVID-19.

The V call is TRBV19, the J call TRBJ2-7, with D tentatively TRBD1 (6 bases). This CDR3 is 16 amino acids long. CDR1 and CDR2 from the germline V gene are LNHDA and SQIVND (reference sequence). Trimming stripped 7 bases from V and 0 bases from J, with 19 bases between. The CDR3 DNA sequence: TGTGCCAGTACCCCGGACAGCTCATTCAGCTCCTACGAGCAGTACTTC. Protein: CASTPDSSFSSYEQYF. The full variable domain, with the rest looked up from reference TRBV19 and TRBJ2-7, is DGGITQSPKYLFRKEGQNVTLSCEQNLNHDAMYWYRQDPGQGLRLIYYSQIVNDFQKGDIAEGYSVSREKKESFPLTVTSAQKNPTAFYLCASTPDSSFSSYEQYFGPGTRLTVT.

The V and J genes are TRBV10-3 and TRBJ1-6; TRBD1 matches at 7 bases. Germline CDR1 is ENHRY and CDR2 is SYGVKD. This CDR3 comprises 12 residues. J gave up 6 bases and V 10 bases, and 3 bases lay outside the gene matches. In DNA, the CDR3 is TGTGCCACCAGACAGGGTAATTCACCCCTCCACTTT. Its translation: CATRQGNSPLHF.

The V gene is TRBV4-3, the J gene TRBJ2-3; 10 nucleotides align to TRBD2. In germline, CDR1 is LGHNA, CDR2 YSLEER. Trimming at V came to 0 bases and at J to 5 bases, leaving 8 bases not matched to a gene. CDR3 length: 17 residues. CDR3 in amino acids: CASSQDLSGGAIDTQYF. CDR3 in DNA: TGCGCCAGCAGCCAAGATCTCAGCGGGGGGGCAATAGATACGCAGTATTTT.

The chain couples TRBV9 to TRBJ2-3; possible D gene TRBD1, 5 bases. V was pared by 0 bases and J by 3 bases, with 8 bases between. The CDR3 runs 14 residues. The germline V gene encodes CDR1 SGDLS and CDR2 YYNGEE. The CDR3 spells CASSVVTGTDTQYF. The CDR3 nucleotides are TGTGCCAGCAGCGTAGTAACAGGAACAGATACGCAGTATTTT.

The chain couples TRBV28 to TRBJ2-1; a weak D match, TRBD1 (6 bases). CDR3 length equals 14 residues. The V gene's germline CDR1 is MDHEN and CDR2 SYDVKM. V shed 7 bases and J shed 4 bases, with 14 bases lying between them. The CDR3 DNA reads TGTGCCAGCATACAGGGAAATTCGTACAATGAGCAGTTCTTC. As protein: CASIQGNSYNEQFF.

This clone has a single count. The V and J genes are TRBV7-2 and TRBJ1-1; 8 nucleotides agree with TRBD1. The J segment lost 7 bases and the V segment lost 5 bases, leaving 9 bases of the junction unmatched. CDR1 is SGHTA, CDR2 FQGNSA, per germline. This CDR3 has 14 amino acids. This CDR3 is CASSQDRVLIEAFF. The CDR3 bases are TGTGCCAGCAGCCAGGACAGGGTCCTAATTGAAGCTTTCTTT.

CDR3: CASSPTRLTGVPYEQYF. The CDR3 DNA is TGTGCCAGCAGCCCGACTCGTCTCACAGGGGTTCCCTACGAGCAGTACTTC. The rearrangement joins TRBV7-2 to TRBJ2-7; the match to TRBD1 covers 7 bases. The CDR3 is made up of 17 amino acids. Losses at the gene ends were 5 bases for V and 2 bases for J; bases not matched to a gene: 15. Germline CDR1 SGHTA, CDR2 FQGNSA.

The V and J genes are TRBV6-5 and TRBJ2-7; D may be TRBD2 (7 bases). This CDR3 contains 12 residues. The V and J ends lost 8 bases and 3 bases respectively, with 11 bases between them. Germline V gives CDR1 MNHEY, CDR2 SVGAGI. The CDR3 sequence: CASSGGFYEQYF. The CDR3 DNA follows: TGTGCCAGCTCGGGGGGCTTCTACGAGCAGTACTTC.

This clone was picked up one time. The chain is built from TRBV28 and TRBJ1-1; TRBD1 is a possible D gene (5 bases). The CDR3 contains 14 residues. Germline lookup yields CDR1 MDHEN and CDR2 SYDVKM. V lost 7 bases and J lost 3, with 15 bases in between. The CDR3 protein is CASNHPGAHTEAFF. The CDR3 bases are TGTGCCAGCAATCATCCTGGGGCGCACACTGAAGCTTTCTTT.

This chain links TRBV6-2 or TRBV6-3 with TRBJ2-7; D perhaps matches TRBD2 (5 bases). CDR3 length equals 14 residues. V shed 6 bases and J shed 2 bases, with 14 bases lying between them. Per the germline V gene, CDR1 is MNHEY and CDR2 is SVGEGT. CDR3 loop: CASSDYGPTYEQYF. The CDR3 nucleotides are TGTGCCAGCAGCGACTACGGTCCAACCTACGAGCAGTACTTC.

The chain recombines TRBV27 with TRBJ1-1; TRBD1 agrees at 9 bases. Germline loops: CDR1 MNHEY, CDR2 SMNVEV (reference sequence). The CDR3 sequence is 16 residues long. Germline trimming cut 4 bases from V and 3 bases from J; bases unmatched to any gene: 9. The CDR3 DNA follows: TGTGCCAGCAGTTCCTACACACAGGGGGCAGACACTGAAGCTTTCTTT. This gives the protein CASSSYTQGADTEAFF.

The chain couples TRBV18 to TRBJ1-1; D is unresolved. The CDR3 is 13 residues long. Germline CDR1 is KGHSH and CDR2 is LQKENI. The ends were cut back, 5 bases at V and 0 bases at J, with 7 bases in the middle. The chain's CDR3 is CASSFVMNTEAFF. The CDR3 DNA sequence: TGTGCCAGCTCATTCGTTATGAACACTGAAGCTTTCTTT. Looking up the rest from reference TRBV18 and TRBJ1-1 gives the full variable domain: NAGVMQNPRHLVRRRGQEARLRCSPMKGHSHVYWYRQLPEEGLKFMVYLQKENIIDESGMPKERFSAEFPKEGPSILRIQQVVRGDSAAYFCASSFVMNTEAFFGQGTRLTVV.

The chain combines TRBV7-2 with TRBJ1-1; D uncertain. In germline, CDR1 is SGHTA, CDR2 FQGNSA. The CDR3 totals 15 residues. V gave up 4 bases and J gave up 0 bases, with 12 bases separating them. The CDR3 sequence is CASSSLPAMNTEAFF. The DNA for the CDR3 is TGTGCCAGCAGCTCCTTACCCGCTATGAACACTGAAGCTTTCTTT.

This clone was seen only once. The rearrangement joins TRBV10-3 to TRBJ1-4; TRBD1 matches 9 bases. CDR1 ENHRY and CDR2 SYGVKD come from the germline V gene. With V trimmed by 0 bases and J by 7 bases, 6 bases remained unmatched. The CDR3 length is 16 residues. The CDR3 is CAISESKTGGTEKLFF. DNA of the CDR3: TGTGCCATCAGTGAGTCAAAGACAGGGGGAACTGAAAAACTGTTTTTT.

The rearrangement links TRBV18 to TRBJ1-3; D unclear. The germline V and J ends were trimmed by 3 bases and 0 bases, with 9 bases remaining between them. The germline V gene encodes CDR1 KGHSH and CDR2 LQKENI. The CDR3 consists of 15 residues. CDR3 sequence (DNA): TGTGCCAGCTCACCGCGGGAGAGCTCTGGAAACACCATATATTTT. This encodes CASSPRESSGNTIYF.

The chain combines TRBV5-1 with TRBJ2-1; 7 nucleotides align to TRBD1. The CDR3 has 16 amino acids. Germline V lookup: CDR1 SGHRS, CDR2 YFSETQ. V dropped 1 base and J dropped 0; count of bases not matched to a gene: 4. Written as DNA, the CDR3 is TGCGCCAGCAGCTTGTGGACAGGAGGCTCCTACAATGAGCAGTTCTTC. Amino acid sequence: CASSLWTGGSYNEQFF.

CDR3 sequence (DNA): TGTGCCAGCAGCGACACACTGATTTTCGACCACGGCTACACCTTC. Its translation is CASSDTLIFDHGYTF. This rearrangement joins TRBV5-4 to TRBJ1-2; D is unresolved. V lost 4 bases, J lost 8 bases, and 21 bases lay in between. Germline lookup yields CDR1 SGHNT and CDR2 YYREEE (reference sequence). The length of the CDR3 is 15 residues.

The chain employs TRBV7-3 and TRBJ2-3, with 7 bases identical to TRBD2. V lost 2 bases and J lost 2; bases outside the gene matches: 7. This CDR3 spans 16 amino acids. CDR1 SGHTA and CDR2 FQGTGA come from the germline V gene. The CDR3, as DNA: TGTGCCAGCAGCTTAGGGGGGACTATCCACACAGATACGCAGTATTTT. Its protein is CASSLGGTIHTDTQYF. The variable domain in full, completed from reference TRBV7-3 and TRBJ2-3, reads GAGVSQTPSNKVTEKGKYVELRCDPISGHTALYWYRQSLGQGPEFLIYFQGTGAADDSGLPNDRFFAVRPEGSVSTLKIQRTERGDSAVYLCASSLGGTIHTDTQYFGPGTRLTVL.

The CDR3 DNA follows: TGTGCCAGCAGCTCCACCTACGGACAGCATGTTTCGGGGGGCTACACCTTC. This gives the protein CASSSTYGQHVSGGYTF. The chain combines TRBV7-9 with TRBJ1-2, with a tentative D call TRBD1 (6 bases). Germline V gives CDR1 SEHNR, CDR2 FQNEAQ (reference sequence). This CDR3 spans 17 amino acids. With 4 bases removed from V and 8 bases from J, the gap between germline ends came to 26 bases.

The chain uses TRBV4-1 and TRBJ1-2; 9 bases fit TRBD1. This CDR3 comprises 15 residues. With 0 bases clipped from V and 8 bases from J, the junction kept 7 bases outside the gene matches. Germline V CDR1 and CDR2: MGHRA, YSYEKL. CDR3 in amino acids: CASSQDVQGAGGYTF. The CDR3, as DNA: TGCGCCAGCAGCCAAGATGTACAGGGGGCTGGAGGCTACACCTTC.

This clone has just one count. This sequence joins TRBV28 and TRBJ1-2, with 7 bases fitting TRBD1. V was pared by 5 bases and J by 4 bases, with 7 bases of the junction left unmatched. In germline, CDR1 is MDHEN, CDR2 SYDVKM. The CDR3 loop spans 14 amino acids. Written as DNA, the CDR3 is TGTGCCAGCAGTCCTAACGACAGGGTCTATGGCTACACCTTC. This sequence encodes CASSPNDRVYGYTF.

CDR3: CASRGGTGGNTEAFF. In nucleotides, the CDR3 is TGTGCCAGCAGGGGCGGGACAGGGGGGAACACTGAAGCTTTCTTT. This chain joins TRBV6-5 and TRBJ1-1, with 11 bases matching TRBD1. This CDR3 has 15 amino acids. The V gene's germline CDR1 is MNHEY and CDR2 SVGAGI. After removal of 6 bases from V and 1 base from J, the junction contained 4 bases not matched to a gene.

V and J are TRBV5-1 and TRBJ1-6; D gene uncertain. Trimming removed 2 bases at V and 5 bases at J, with 8 bases between. The germline CDR1 and CDR2 sequences are SGHRS and YFSETQ. This CDR3 region has 14 residues. CDR3 nucleotides: TGCGCCAGCAGCTTTGGCGGGGATAATTCACCCCTCCACTTT. Amino acid sequence: CASSFGGDNSPLHF.

This clone was seen a single time. This chain joins TRBV2 and TRBJ1-4, with a tentative D call TRBD1 (6 bases). In germline, CDR1 is SNHLY, CDR2 FYNNEI. The CDR3 is made up of 13 amino acids. V shed 8 bases and J shed 6 bases, with 13 bases lying between them. The CDR3 coding sequence is TGTGCCAGCGGGGGGGACACATATGAAAAACTGTTTTTT. It codes for CASGGDTYEKLFF.

V is TRBV7-3 and J is TRBJ1-1; the D is unclear. CDR3 length: 16 residues. Per the germline V gene, CDR1 is SGHTA and CDR2 is FQGTGA. Trimming shortened V by 2 bases and J by 0 bases, and 13 bases separated the two germline ends. The CDR3: CASSLGGGRMNTEAFF. CDR3 bases: TGTGCCAGCAGCTTAGGAGGTGGCAGGATGAACACTGAAGCTTTCTTT.